This record looks at one TCR beta chain sequence and its context. Its target is not known. This entry is derived from a study of shared clonotypes between healthy human individuals. Study results and caveats: A generally larger estimated richness was seen in naive subsets than in memory subsets.

The CDR3 extends over 13 amino acids. Trimming pared 1 base from V and 7 bases from J, leaving 11 bases between. Germline CDR1 SQVTM, CDR2 ANQGSEA. Profiling relied on immunoSEQ multiplex PCR, and the TCRdb table lists in-frame clones only, not all of them. This sample yields 2 million to 2.5 million clones, of which under 97% are seen a single time; 0.1% to 0.15% belongs to the top ten. V usage is TRBV29-1 and J usage is TRBJ2-1; D is ambiguous. This sequence originates from a man in his late teens or twenties in good health. Material for sequencing was naive CD4+ T cells sorted from blood. The subset was: CD45RA+ positively selected. The CDR3 sequence is CSVEVVARNEQFF. The CDR3 nucleotides are TGCAGCGTTGAAGTTGTGGCTAGGAATGAGCAGTTCTTC.